This entry lists 32 T cell receptor beta chains sequenced from one sample in a study of OX40 agonist ivuxolimab in advanced cancers. Assay: immunoSEQ multiplex PCR; the TCRdb copy retains only in-frame clones and omits some. The top ten clones hold approximately 1% of a sample with about 60,000 clones, around 84% of them seen once. The sample in question was CD4+ or CD8+ T cells sorted from blood, obtained in a trial of the OX40 agonist ivuxolimab. Receptors were obtained from an adult with an advanced solid tumor such as melanoma, head and neck, liver or kidney cancer.

The chain is built from TRBV12-5 and TRBJ1-6; D gene ambiguous. Trimming shortened V by 2 bases and J by 2 bases, and 16 bases separated the two germline ends. This CDR3 region has 18 residues. Germline CDR1 LGHNT, CDR2 FRNRAP. The CDR3 coding sequence is TGTGCTAGTGGTTTGAGTCTTTTCGGGATGACCTATAATTCACCCCTCCACTTT. Translated, it gives CASGLSLFGMTYNSPLHF.

The chain uses TRBV28 and TRBJ1-4; D uncertain. V was trimmed by 3 bases and J by 6 bases, leaving 11 bases between them. The CDR3 runs to 14 residues. Germline V gene data show CDR1 as MDHEN and CDR2 as SYDVKM. DNA for the CDR3: TGTGCCAGCAGTTTGGCGGCGCCGGATGAAAAACTGTTTTTT. Amino acid sequence: CASSLAAPDEKLFF.

This clone was seen once. The rearrangement uses TRBV18 and TRBJ2-3; D ambiguous. The germline V gene encodes CDR1 KGHSH and CDR2 LQKENI. This CDR3 is built from 16 residues. V was trimmed by 3 bases and J by 0 bases, leaving 13 bases between them. The CDR3 protein is CASSPLGTASTDTQYF. The CDR3 DNA follows: TGTGCCAGCTCACCTCTGGGCACCGCGAGCACAGATACGCAGTATTTT.

This clone was recorded only once. V is TRBV10-2 and J is TRBJ2-1; 8 nucleotides match TRBD2. Germline V lookup: CDR1 WSHSY, CDR2 SAAADI. Trimming removed 4 bases from V and 3 bases from J; junction bases left unmatched: 2. The CDR3 is 14 residues long. The CDR3 DNA is TGCGCCAGCAGTGGCGGGGGGAGCTACAATGAGCAGTTCTTC. Protein: CASSGGGSYNEQFF.

The genes are TRBV11-2 and TRBJ1-4, with a possible D match to TRBD1 (6 bases). This CDR3 contains 16 residues. Per germline, CDR1 SGHAT and CDR2 FQNNGV. V lost 5 bases to trimming and J lost 3 bases, with 16 bases between them. The CDR3, as DNA: TGTGCCAGCAGCCTAATGGGGGGGGGCCCTAATGAAAAACTGTTTTTT. Residues: CASSLMGGGPNEKLFF.

This chain links TRBV7-9 with TRBJ1-4, with TRBD1 as a possible D gene (6 bases). V dropped 4 bases and J dropped 8 bases, with 11 bases sitting between them. The CDR3 runs to 13 residues. Germline loops: CDR1 SEHNR, CDR2 FQNEAQ (reference sequence). The CDR3: CASSSDRREKLFF. For the CDR3, the DNA is TGTGCCAGCAGCTCCGACAGGCGCGAAAAACTGTTTTTT.

This chain joins TRBV6-6 and TRBJ2-5, with 10 bases fitting TRBD1. Germline V CDR1 and CDR2: MNHNY, SVGAGI (reference sequence). CDR3 length equals 15 residues. With V trimmed by 5 bases and J by 11 bases, 14 bases remained unmatched. The CDR3 reads CASSRVTRDRGEQYF. CDR3 DNA sequence: TGTGCCAGCAGTCGTGTAACTCGGGACAGGGGAGAGCAGTACTTC.

Worth noting for this clone: Other nucleotide sequences in the sample specify the same CDR3. The chain uses TRBV18 and TRBJ1-2; possibly TRBD1 for D (6 bases). CDR1 KGHSH and CDR2 LQKENI come from the germline V gene. The CDR3 is 14 amino acids. V shed 2 bases and J shed 2 bases, with 9 bases lying between them. The CDR3 DNA reads as TGTGCCAGCTCACCAGGGACAACCAACTATGGCTACACCTTC. This sequence encodes CASSPGTTNYGYTF.

J is TRBJ1-1 and V is TRBV7-9; unclear D gene. The CDR3 is made up of 15 amino acids. Germline CDR1 and CDR2: SEHNR and FQNEAQ (reference sequence). Between the trimmed V and J ends, which lost 4 bases and 1 base, there was a span of 13 bases. This CDR3 is CASSSRLGSNTEAFF. CDR3 DNA sequence: TGTGCCAGCAGCTCCAGACTTGGCTCGAACACTGAAGCTTTCTTT. The entire variable domain, with the rest obtained from reference TRBV7-9 and TRBJ1-1, is as follows: DTGVSQNPRHKITKRGQNVTFRCDPISEHNRLYWYRQTLGQGPEFLTYFQNEAQLEKSRLLSDRFSAERPKGSFSTLEIQRTEQGDSAMYLCASSSRLGSNTEAFFGQGTRLTVV.

In the case of this clone: One end of the junction is discordant with germline, which a read error may explain. The chain uses TRBV7-7 and TRBJ2-5, with 9 bases matching TRBD2. The CDR3 totals 14 residues. Germline CDR1 SSHAT, CDR2 FNYEAQ (reference sequence). CDR3 bases: TGTGCTAGCAGCTTAAGCGGGGGGATGGAGACCCAGTACTTC. Protein product: CASSLSGGMETQYF.

This sequence joins TRBV7-7 and TRBJ2-1, with D possibly TRBD2 on 5 matching bases. V dropped 2 bases and J dropped 4 bases, with 12 bases sitting between them. Germline V gene data show CDR1 as SSHAT and CDR2 as FNYEAQ (reference sequence). The CDR3 sequence is 15 residues long. The CDR3 reads CASSLQLTGYNEQFF. The CDR3 DNA is TGTGCCAGCAGCTTACAGCTAACGGGATACAATGAGCAGTTCTTC. The full variable domain, with the rest looked up from reference TRBV7-7 and TRBJ2-1, is GAGVSQSPRYKVTKRGQDVTLRCDPISSHATLYWYQQALGQGPEFLTYFNYEAQPDKSGLPSDRFSAERPEGSISTLTIQRTEQRDSAMYRCASSLQLTGYNEQFFGPGTRLTVL.

The V call is TRBV18, the J call TRBJ2-1, with unresolved D. This CDR3 has 13 residues. The germline V gene has CDR1 KGHSH and CDR2 LQKENI. V was cut by 0 bases and J by 4 bases, with 4 bases left in between. The chain's CDR3 is CASSPPSYNEQFF. The CDR3, as DNA: TGTGCCAGCTCACCACCATCTTACAATGAGCAGTTCTTC.

V gene TRBV30 combines with J gene TRBJ1-4, with TRBD1 as a possible D gene (5 bases). This CDR3 is built from 15 residues. Germline V gene sequence: CDR1 GTSNPN, CDR2 SVGIG (reference sequence). V lost 3 bases and J lost 3, with 14 bases in between. The CDR3 spells CAWRGQGGSNEKLFF. The CDR3 bases are TGTGCCTGGAGGGGGCAGGGTGGTTCTAATGAAAAACTGTTTTTT.

The chain joins TRBV5-1 to TRBJ2-5; D is ambiguous. The ends were cut back, 3 bases at V and 2 bases at J, with 2 bases in the middle. CDR1 SGHRS and CDR2 YFSETQ come from the germline V gene. The CDR3 has 11 amino acids. CDR3 loop: CASSWQETQYF. In DNA form, the CDR3 reads TGCGCCAGCAGCTGGCAAGAGACCCAGTACTTC.

This sequence joins TRBV21-1 and TRBJ1-6; the DNA was not used to check the table's D call, TRBD1. TRBV21-1 corresponds to a pseudogene. The CDR3 loop spans 18 amino acids. The CDR3 DNA reads as TGTGCCAGCAGGCCGGGACAGGAGTTTAGCTCCTATAATTCACCCCTCCACTTT. Amino acids: CASRPGQEFSSYNSPLHF.

J is TRBJ2-3 and V is TRBV29-1; D is perhaps TRBD1 or TRBD2 (6 bases each). CDR3 size: 17 residues. V was pared by 6 bases and J by 0 bases, with 22 bases between. Germline lookup yields CDR1 SQVTM and CDR2 ANQGSEA. Here the CDR3 reads CSVAGFSRGVSTDTQYF. The CDR3 DNA reads as TGCAGCGTAGCTGGTTTCTCTAGGGGGGTGAGCACAGATACGCAGTATTTT.

The V call is TRBV25-1, the J call TRBJ1-1; D is ambiguous. The CDR3 consists of 13 residues. Trimming left V 7 bases short and J 7 bases short, with 16 bases between. Per the germline V gene, CDR1 is MGHDK and CDR2 is SYGVNS. The CDR3 region is CASTRGGFGEAFF. In DNA form, the CDR3 reads TGTGCCAGCACCCGAGGTGGGTTCGGTGAAGCTTTCTTT.

The J gene is TRBJ1-3, the V gene TRBV9; D not certain. The CDR3 is 16 amino acids. V was cut by 0 bases and J by 0 bases, with 10 bases left in between. CDR1 is SGDLS and CDR2 is YYNGEE in the germline V gene. The CDR3 nucleotides read TGTGCCAGCAGCGTAGCTCCAGGTGCCTCTGGAAACACCATATATTTT. Protein sequence: CASSVAPGASGNTIYF.

The rearrangement uses TRBV10-3 and TRBJ1-1; D unclear. The germline gives CDR1 ENHRY, CDR2 SYGVKD. Trimming pared 4 bases from V and 5 bases from J, leaving 11 bases between. The CDR3 length is 13 residues. This CDR3 reads CAISGPGGTEAFF. CDR3 nucleotide sequence: TGTGCCATCAGTGGCCCGGGTGGTACTGAAGCTTTCTTT.

J is TRBJ1-2 and V is TRBV18; the match to TRBD1 covers 12 bases. This CDR3 has 18 amino acids. V dropped 6 bases and J dropped 7; count of bases not matched to a gene: 18. The germline V gene has CDR1 KGHSH and CDR2 LQKENI. CDR3 residues: CASSLQSGTGGVGGGYTF. CDR3 nucleotides: TGTGCCAGCTCTCTCCAGTCCGGGACAGGGGGCGTCGGGGGTGGCTACACCTTC.

The chain couples TRBV4-1 to TRBJ1-5, with D hard to call. CDR3 length: 14 amino acids. Trimming stripped 4 bases from V and 4 bases from J, with 11 bases between. Germline CDR1 and CDR2: MGHRA and YSYEKL. The DNA of the CDR3 is TGCGCCAGCAGCCTCCAGACCGGGAATCAGCCCCAGCATTTT. Translated: CASSLQTGNQPQHF.

This rearrangement joins TRBV25-1 to TRBJ2-5; 10 nucleotides match TRBD2. V lost 1 base, J lost 2 bases, and 7 bases stayed unmatched. CDR3 size: 17 residues. CDR1 MGHDK and CDR2 SYGVNS come from the germline V gene. The CDR3, as DNA: TGTGCCAGCAGTGAATCGTTACTAGCGGGGTCTCAAGAGACCCAGTACTTC. Translating it yields CASSESLLAGSQETQYF.

The chain recombines TRBV5-1 with TRBJ1-1; D is unresolved. Trimming shortened V by 0 bases and J by 9 bases, and 15 bases separated the two germline ends. Germline CDR1 is SGHRS and CDR2 is YFSETQ. The CDR3 length is 14 residues. The CDR3 DNA reads TGCGCCAGCAGCTTGGATCAATTGAGGAGTCAAGCTTTCTTT. Its protein is CASSLDQLRSQAFF. The full variable domain, rest sourced from reference TRBV5-1 and TRBJ1-1, is KAGVTQTPRYLIKTRGQQVTLSCSPISGHRSVSWYQQTPGQGLQFLFEYFSETQRNKGNFPGRFSGRQFSNSRSEMNVSTLELGDSALYLCASSLDQLRSQAFFGQGTRLTVV.

The J gene is TRBJ2-7, the V gene TRBV13, with 12 bases fitting TRBD2. Germline CDR1 PRHDT, CDR2 FYEKMQ (reference sequence). This CDR3 is built from 16 residues. The V gene end was trimmed by 5 bases and the J gene end by 2 bases; junction bases not matched to a gene: 7. Here the CDR3 reads CASSRLAGGSTYEQYF. For the CDR3, the DNA is TGTGCCAGCAGCCGCCTAGCGGGGGGGAGTACCTACGAGCAGTACTTC.

The chain joins TRBV7-2 to TRBJ1-5; TRBD1 is a possible D gene (5 bases). The V gene lost 0 bases and the J gene lost 7 bases, with 19 bases spanning the gap. Germline V gene sequence: CDR1 SGHTA, CDR2 FQGNSA. The CDR3 is 17 amino acids. The CDR3 reads CASSLAGGSLTGQPQHF. The CDR3 DNA reads as TGTGCCAGCAGCTTAGCGGGGGGGTCGCTAACAGGACAGCCCCAGCATTTT.

The V call is TRBV14, the J call TRBJ1-1; unclear D gene. Germline-derived CDR1 and CDR2 are SGHDN and FVKESK. Trimming stripped 6 bases from V and 10 bases from J, with 18 bases between. This CDR3 has 13 amino acids. CDR3 coding DNA: TGTGCCAGCAGACCGACCTCGATCGGTGGAGCTTTCTTT. Protein sequence: CASRPTSIGGAFF. Drawing the rest from reference TRBV14 and TRBJ1-1, the complete variable domain is EAGVTQFPSHSVIEKGQTVTLRCDPISGHDNLYWYRRVMGKEIKFLLHFVKESKQDESGMPNNRFLAERTGGTYSTLKVQPAELEDSGVYFCASRPTSIGGAFFGQGTRLTVV.

This clone has only one observation. The rearrangement uses TRBV27 and TRBJ2-5; a weak D match, TRBD1 (5 bases). The CDR3 runs 13 residues. V lost 7 bases to trimming and J lost 0 bases, with 9 bases between them. The germline V gene has CDR1 MNHEY and CDR2 SMNVEV (reference sequence). The CDR3 sequence: CASTKGYQETQYF. The DNA for the CDR3 is TGTGCCAGCACTAAGGGGTACCAAGAGACCCAGTACTTC.

This clone was seen a single time. V gene TRBV6-1 combines with J gene TRBJ1-1, with TRBD1 matching over 7 bases. V was clipped by 2 bases and J by 1 base; unmatched bases: 7. CDR1 and CDR2 from the germline V gene are MNHNS and SASEGT. This CDR3 contains 16 residues. CDR3 nucleotides: TGTGCCAGCAGTGAATATGGCAGGGGGACGAACACTGAAGCTTTCTTT. It yields the protein CASSEYGRGTNTEAFF.

This chain uses TRBV7-9 with TRBJ1-5; perhaps TRBD1 as D (5 bases). This CDR3 region has 16 residues. Trimming stripped 5 bases from V and 0 bases from J, with 14 bases between. Looked up from germline, CDR1 is SEHNR and CDR2 is FQNEAQ (reference sequence). The CDR3 region has the DNA TGTGCCAGCAGCGCAGGAGGGACGGTTAGCAATCAGCCCCAGCATTTT. Its protein product is CASSAGGTVSNQPQHF.

V and J are TRBV5-4 and TRBJ2-1; D may be TRBD2 (5 bases). Germline V lookup: CDR1 SGHNT, CDR2 YYREEE (reference sequence). The CDR3 extends over 15 amino acids. The V and J ends lost 3 bases and 2 bases respectively, with 12 bases between them. Here the CDR3 DNA reads TGTGCCAGCAGCTCGGTCAGCGGCGCCTACAATGAGCAGTTCTTC. It is translated as CASSSVSGAYNEQFF.

The chain has TRBV5-1 and TRBJ2-1, with a weak D call TRBD1 (7 bases). This CDR3 region has 14 residues. The germline gives CDR1 SGHRS, CDR2 YFSETQ. Trimming removed 4 bases at V and 6 bases at J, with 14 bases between. The CDR3 region is CASSLAGGLNEQFF. CDR3 bases: TGCGCCAGCAGCCTCGCAGGGGGACTCAATGAGCAGTTCTTC. The variable domain in full, with the rest retrieved from reference TRBV5-1 and TRBJ2-1, is KAGVTQTPRYLIKTRGQQVTLSCSPISGHRSVSWYQQTPGQGLQFLFEYFSETQRNKGNFPGRFSGRQFSNSRSEMNVSTLELGDSALYLCASSLAGGLNEQFFGPGTRLTVL.

The J gene is TRBJ1-1, the V gene TRBV6-5; D may be TRBD1 (6 bases). V lost 6 bases and J lost 10, with 24 bases in between. This CDR3 has 15 amino acids. Germline V gene lookup returns CDR1 MNHEY and CDR2 SVGAGI. The CDR3 sequence: CASSRMLGTKGGAFF. The CDR3 DNA is TGTGCCAGCAGCCGAATGTTGGGCACTAAGGGGGGAGCTTTCTTT.